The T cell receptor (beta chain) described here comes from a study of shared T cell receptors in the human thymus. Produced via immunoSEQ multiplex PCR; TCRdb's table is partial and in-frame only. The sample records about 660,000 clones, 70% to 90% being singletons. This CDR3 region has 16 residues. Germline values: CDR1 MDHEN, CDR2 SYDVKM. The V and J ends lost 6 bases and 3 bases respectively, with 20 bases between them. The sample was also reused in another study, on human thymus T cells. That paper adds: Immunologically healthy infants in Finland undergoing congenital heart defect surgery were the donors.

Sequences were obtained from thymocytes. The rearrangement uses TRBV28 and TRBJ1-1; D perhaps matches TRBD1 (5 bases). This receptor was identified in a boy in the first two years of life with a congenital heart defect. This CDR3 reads CASSYGPPGGDTEAFF. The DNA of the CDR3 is TGTGCCAGCAGCTATGGGCCTCCGGGGGGTGACACTGAAGCTTTCTTT.